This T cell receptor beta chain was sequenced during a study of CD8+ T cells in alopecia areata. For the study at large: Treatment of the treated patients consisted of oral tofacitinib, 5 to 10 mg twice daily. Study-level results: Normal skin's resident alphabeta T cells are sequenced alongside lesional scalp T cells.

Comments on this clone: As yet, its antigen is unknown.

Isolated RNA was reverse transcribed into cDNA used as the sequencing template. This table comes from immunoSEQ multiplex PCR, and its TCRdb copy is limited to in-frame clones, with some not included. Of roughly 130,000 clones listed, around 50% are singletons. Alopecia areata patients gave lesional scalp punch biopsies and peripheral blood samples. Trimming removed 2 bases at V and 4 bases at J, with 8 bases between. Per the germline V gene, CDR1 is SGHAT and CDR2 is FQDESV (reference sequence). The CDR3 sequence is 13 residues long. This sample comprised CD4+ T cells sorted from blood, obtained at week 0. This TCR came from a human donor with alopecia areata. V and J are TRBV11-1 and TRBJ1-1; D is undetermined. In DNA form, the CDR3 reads TGTGCCAGCAGCTTAACTGGGTTCACTGAAGCTTTCTTT. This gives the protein CASSLTGFTEAFF.